This T cell receptor (beta chain) was observed in a study of cytomegalovirus exposure and HLA in healthy donors. About this clone itself: Its specificity is unknown.

The CDR3 length is 19 residues. After removal of 0 bases from V and 6 bases from J, the junction contained 15 bases not matched to a gene. CDR1 is SGHDN, CDR2 FVKESK, per germline. 60 Vbeta and 13 Jbeta primers were used in PCR. Profiled with immunoSEQ multiplex PCR; TCRdb holds only in-frame clones, not every one. The sample carries under 200,000 clones, roughly 85% recorded once. General study results and limits: The Asian-associated ancestry cluster reportedly had fewer N-insertions than the approximately 670-donor mean in a later analysis.

This clonotype was sampled from a woman between 40 and 50 years old in good health and CMV-seronegative. The chain couples TRBV14 to TRBJ2-1; 9 nucleotides line up with TRBD2. Sequencing was done on a sample of PBMCs. CDR3 bases: TGTGCCAGCAGCCAAGATCGGCTAGCGGGAACTAGCCGTCGCAATGAGCAGTTCTTC. Translating it yields CASSQDRLAGTSRRNEQFF.